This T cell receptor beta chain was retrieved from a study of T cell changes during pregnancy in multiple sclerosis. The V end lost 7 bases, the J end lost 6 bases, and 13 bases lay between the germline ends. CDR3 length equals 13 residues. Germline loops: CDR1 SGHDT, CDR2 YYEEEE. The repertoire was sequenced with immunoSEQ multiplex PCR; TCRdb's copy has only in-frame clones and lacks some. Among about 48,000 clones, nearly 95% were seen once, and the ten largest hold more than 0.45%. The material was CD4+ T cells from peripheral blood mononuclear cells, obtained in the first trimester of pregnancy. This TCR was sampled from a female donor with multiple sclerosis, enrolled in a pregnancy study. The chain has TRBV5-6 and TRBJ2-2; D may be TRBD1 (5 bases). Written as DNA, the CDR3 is TGTGCCAGCGCTAACAGGCCCCCCGGGGAGCTGTTTTTT. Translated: CASANRPPGELFF.